This T cell receptor (beta chain) was found in a study of T cell responses to AZD1222 COVID-19 vaccine. Study as a whole: Combined were second doses at about 4 or about 12 weeks. Study conclusions and caveats: With two AZD1222 doses given, Spike-specific TCR breadth and depth both rose. Dominant CD4 TCR responses targeted spike regions 160-218 and 743-854. Most donors were white British and more were female, and clonal diversity was possibly underestimated.

A note on this clone: The antigen is not known.

Data came from immunoSEQ multiplex PCR; TCRdb stores just in-frame clones and leaves some out. The sample lists about 140,000 clones, around 93% occurring once. The CDR3 is 15 amino acids. With 1 base clipped from V and 3 bases from J, the junction kept 3 bases outside the gene matches. Germline V gene data show CDR1 as LGHDT and CDR2 as YNNKEL (reference sequence). The chain couples TRBV3-1 (or the pseudogene TRBV3-2) to TRBJ2-7, with 10 bases aligning to TRBD2. The receptor was isolated from an adult in good health. Sample: peripheral blood, taken on day 0 of AZD1222 vaccination. CDR3 sequence reads: CASSQGTSGIYEQYF. The CDR3 region has the DNA TGTGCCAGCAGCCAAGGGACTAGCGGCATCTACGAGCAGTACTTC.